Here is one TCR beta chain with its context. This entry comes from a study of blood T cell repertoires in COVID-19. Study overall: Sample material is recorded as cDNA or gDNA derived from T cells, B-cell-depleted T cells, or PBMCs.

The CDR3 is made up of 17 amino acids. Germline V gene data show CDR1 as MNHEY and CDR2 as SVGEGT. The germline V and J ends were trimmed by 0 bases and 0 bases, with 15 bases remaining between them. Original data processing: Amplification from reference gene primers served as the basis for estimated nucleated cell counts. Produced via immunoSEQ multiplex PCR; TCRdb's table is partial and in-frame only. The V and J calls and clone size come from that table; D and trimming were worked out from the DNA. This sample has around 250,000 clones, with roughly four fifths found just once. The sample comprised peripheral blood. The sequence was obtained from a woman older than 75 with acute or convalescent COVID-19. The chain uses TRBV6-2 or TRBV6-3 and TRBJ2-7, with D hard to call. The CDR3 DNA reads TGTGCCAGCAGTTACTCGAATTTACTAAGCAGCTCCTACGAGCAGTACTTC. This translates into CASSYSNLLSSSYEQYF.